This T cell receptor (beta chain) was identified in a study of T cells after yellow fever vaccination. The wider study: Those fractions that held only low numbers of cells were prepared using the SMART-Seq v4 Ultra Low Input RNA kit. Points from the study as a whole: Abundant clonotypes (contaminants from the bulk population) could be present in FACS-sorted repertoires. It was the secondary response that reached its peak faster, day 5 versus 15, but it was weaker.

CDR1 is MNHEY, CDR2 SVGEGT, per germline. This CDR3 contains 16 residues. J lost 3 bases, V lost 0 bases, and 7 bases had no gene match. For this clonotype: The antigen is not known.

Template-switching 5'RACE yielded the TCR cDNA; a universal primer site and UMIs were added in the process. TCRdb independently ran MiXCR on the 5' RACE reads; one entry per CDR3 protein. Here the sample spans 620,000 or so distinct CDR3 sequences, 17% being singletons. The input for sequencing was PBMCs, taken less than 6 days after the first yellow fever vaccination. This TCR was recovered from a man between 18 and 29 years old who received the YFV17D yellow fever vaccine. The chain recombines TRBV6-2 or TRBV6-3 with TRBJ2-7; 8 bases map to TRBD1. The CDR3 DNA reads as TGTGCCAGCAGTTACTCCCCCGGACAGGGTGACTACGAGCAGTACGTC. It encodes CASSYSPGQGDYEQYV.